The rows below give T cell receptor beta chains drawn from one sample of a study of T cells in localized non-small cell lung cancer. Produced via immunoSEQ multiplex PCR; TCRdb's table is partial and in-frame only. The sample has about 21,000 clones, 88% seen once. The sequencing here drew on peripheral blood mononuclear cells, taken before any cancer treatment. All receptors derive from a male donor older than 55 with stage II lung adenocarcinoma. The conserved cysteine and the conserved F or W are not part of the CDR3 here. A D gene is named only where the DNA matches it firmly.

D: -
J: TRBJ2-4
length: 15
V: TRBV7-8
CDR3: ASSARRVATAKNIQY

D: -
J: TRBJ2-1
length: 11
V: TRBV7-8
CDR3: ASSFREKNEQF

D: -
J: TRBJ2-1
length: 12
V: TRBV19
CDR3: ASSIVTSYNEQF

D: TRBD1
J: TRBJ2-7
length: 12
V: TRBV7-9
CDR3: ASSAGTGAREQY

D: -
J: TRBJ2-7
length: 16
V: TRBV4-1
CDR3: ASSQVDFIGTSAYEQY

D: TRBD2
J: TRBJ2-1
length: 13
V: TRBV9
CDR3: ASSVSGSAYNEQF

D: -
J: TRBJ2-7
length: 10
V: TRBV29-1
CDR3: SVDGGGSEQY

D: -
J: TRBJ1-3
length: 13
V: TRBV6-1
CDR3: ASIFPGVTGNTIY

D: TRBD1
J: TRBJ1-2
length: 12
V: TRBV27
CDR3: ASTSKGQGYGYT

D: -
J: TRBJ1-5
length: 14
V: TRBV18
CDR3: ASSPKGDRQRQPQH

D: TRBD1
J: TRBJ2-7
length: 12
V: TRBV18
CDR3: ASSPGPGGYEQY

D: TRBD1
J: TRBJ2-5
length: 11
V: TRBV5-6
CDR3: ASRREGAQTQY

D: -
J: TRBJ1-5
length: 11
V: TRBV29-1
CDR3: SAGGGGNQPQH

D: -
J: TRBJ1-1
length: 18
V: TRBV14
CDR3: ASSHSDDIGGGPFYTEAF

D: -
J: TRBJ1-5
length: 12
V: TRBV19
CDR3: ASSMDLGVEPQH

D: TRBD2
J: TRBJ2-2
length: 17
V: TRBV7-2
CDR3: ASSNPGLAGDKNTGELF

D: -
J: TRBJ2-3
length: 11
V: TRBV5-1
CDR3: ASSTGSTDTQY

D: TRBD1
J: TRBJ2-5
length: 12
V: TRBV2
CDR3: ASSPGQGQETQY

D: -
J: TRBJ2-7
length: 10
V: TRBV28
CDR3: ASSSSSYEQY

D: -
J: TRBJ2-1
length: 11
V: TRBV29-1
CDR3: SVQTSGSNEQF

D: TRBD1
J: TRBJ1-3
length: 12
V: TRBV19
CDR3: ASNDRGRADTIY

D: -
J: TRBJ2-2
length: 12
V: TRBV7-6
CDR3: ASSLTLANRELF

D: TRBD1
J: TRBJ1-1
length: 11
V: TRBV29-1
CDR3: SGATTGVPEAF

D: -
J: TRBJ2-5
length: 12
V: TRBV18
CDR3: ASSTSPRKETQY

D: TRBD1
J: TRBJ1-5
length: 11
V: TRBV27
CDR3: ASSSDRGGPQH

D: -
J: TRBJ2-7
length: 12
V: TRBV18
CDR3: ASSPQGNSYEQY

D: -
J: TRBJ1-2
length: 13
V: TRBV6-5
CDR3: ASSKTGLSYYGYT

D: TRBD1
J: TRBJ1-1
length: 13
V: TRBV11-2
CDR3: ASSSLTGSNTEAF

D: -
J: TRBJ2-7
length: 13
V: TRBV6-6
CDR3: ASSLERSLSYEQY

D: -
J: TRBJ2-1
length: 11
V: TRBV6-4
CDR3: ASPSGSGNEQF

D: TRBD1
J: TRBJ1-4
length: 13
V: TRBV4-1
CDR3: ASSPPGGRREKLF

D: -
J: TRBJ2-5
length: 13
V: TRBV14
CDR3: ASSQGSHTQETQY

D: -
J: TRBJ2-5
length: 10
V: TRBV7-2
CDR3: ASSFSGGAQY

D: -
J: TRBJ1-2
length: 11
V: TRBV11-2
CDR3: ASTMWGRDGYT

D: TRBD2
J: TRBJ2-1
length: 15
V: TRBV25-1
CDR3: ASSDQTSWSSYNEQF

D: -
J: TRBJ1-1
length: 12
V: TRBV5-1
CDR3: ASSLDLDFTEAF

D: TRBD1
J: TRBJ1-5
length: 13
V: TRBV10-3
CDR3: AISETGGIGQPQH

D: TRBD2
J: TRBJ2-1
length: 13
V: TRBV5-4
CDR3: ASSSGASGKSEQF

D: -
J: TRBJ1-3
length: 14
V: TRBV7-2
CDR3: ASSLASSMSGNTIY

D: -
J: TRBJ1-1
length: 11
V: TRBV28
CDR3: ASSLLSGSRAF

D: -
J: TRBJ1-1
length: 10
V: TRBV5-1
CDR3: ASRRQADEAF

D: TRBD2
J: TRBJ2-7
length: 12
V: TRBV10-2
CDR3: ASTRAGGPYEQY

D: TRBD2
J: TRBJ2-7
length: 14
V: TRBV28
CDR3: ASSYDILAGAYEQY

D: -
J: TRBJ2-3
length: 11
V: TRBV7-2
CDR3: ASNLRGTDTQY

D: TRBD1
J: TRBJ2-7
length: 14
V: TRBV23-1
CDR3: ASSQDAGTVAYEQY

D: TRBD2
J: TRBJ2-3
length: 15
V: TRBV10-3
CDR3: AISRTSGRGGTDTQY

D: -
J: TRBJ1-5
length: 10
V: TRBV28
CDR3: ASNVVGQPQH

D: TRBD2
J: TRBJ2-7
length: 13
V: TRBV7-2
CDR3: ASSPTSGSSYEQY

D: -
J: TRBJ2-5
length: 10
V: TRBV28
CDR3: ASSLFRETQY